This T cell receptor (beta chain) derives from a study of blood T cell repertoires in COVID-19 (dated by TCRdb to about 2020). For the wider study: Samples covering the acute and convalescent phases of COVID-19 were provided by collaborators in the United States, Italy and Spain. The material from the prospective study consisted of cDNA or gDNA derived from T cells, B-cell-depleted T cells, or PBMCs. The dataset comprised deeply sampled blood TCRbeta repertoires from subjects exposed to, actively infected with, or recovered from COVID-19. The repertoires were released in a freely available public database intended as a resource for research on the immune response to SARS-CoV-2. The samples were drawn from the first 160 participants of the ongoing ImmuneRACE study and from about 1,200 subjects provided by 6 global collaborators. The sample metadata nearly always contained a de-identified subject ID, COVID-19 status, age in years and sex. HLA class I and class II types, where available, came from metadata supplied by the sample provider rather than from assay-based typing.

Of note for this clone: Its antigen remains unidentified. There are no base qualities to consult, and no much larger clone falls within one base.

CDR1 is given as LNHDA and CDR2 as SQIVND, both from the germline V gene (reference sequence). V and J lose 6 bases and 5 bases, and a span of 29 bases separates them. From its cysteine to its phenylalanine, the CDR3 spans 18 amino acids. Only the CDR3 DNA is retained, 54 bases long and in frame from the first base. The immunoSEQ Assay, a bias-controlled multiplex PCR, was used to amplify TCRbeta CDR3 regions from genomic DNA. In the paper's pipeline: Nucleated cell counts per sample were estimated from amplification of reference gene primers within the assay. To quantify the absolute abundance of each unique TCRbeta CDR3 rearrangement, sequence reads were collapsed and filtered. For each sample, productive Simpson clonality was calculated by taking the square root of Simpson's diversity index across productive rearrangements. Drawn from immuneACCESS, this table holds only the in-frame rearrangements with V and J called that TCRdb kept. Clones are partly lost; checked studies trace under half to an unresolved V gene and leave the rest unexplained. That table furnishes V, J and clone size, whereas the DNA furnished D and trimming. The sample profile shows around 250,000 clones; around 83% of them were found once. The ten top clones hold about 5.7% of the sample.

Summary of the overall study and its limitations: Clinical and demographic metadata were provided uncurated, with the amount varying by source and participant.

Whole blood was collected in K2EDTA tubes by collaborating institutions according to the institutions' own protocols. For TCRbeta analysis, collaborators shipped samples in one of three forms: frozen whole blood, isolated PBMCs, or DNA extracted from either of those sample types. The origin of this receptor is a man aged 80 or over with acute or convalescent COVID-19. The chain is assembled from TRBV19 and TRBJ2-7; the D gene is perhaps TRBD1, from 7 matching bases. The sample consisted of peripheral blood. DNA sequence: TGTGCCAGTAGAGGGACTGGACAGGACGAACGCGGGGTTAACGAGCAGTACTTC. It is translated as CASRGTGQDERGVNEQYF.